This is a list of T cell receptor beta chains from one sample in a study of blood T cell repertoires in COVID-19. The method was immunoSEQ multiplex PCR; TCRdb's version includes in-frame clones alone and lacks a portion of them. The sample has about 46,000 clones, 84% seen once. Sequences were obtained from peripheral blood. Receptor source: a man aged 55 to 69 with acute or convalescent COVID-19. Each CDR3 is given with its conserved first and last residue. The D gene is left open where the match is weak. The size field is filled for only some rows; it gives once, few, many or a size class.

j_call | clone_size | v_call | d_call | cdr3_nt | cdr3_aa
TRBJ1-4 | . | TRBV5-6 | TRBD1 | TGTGCCAGCAGCTTGCAAACCGGGACAGAGCTTTCAACTAATGAAAAACTGTTTTTT | CASSLQTGTELSTNEKLFF
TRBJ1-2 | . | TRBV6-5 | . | TGTGCCAGCAGTAATCGGGGTAGCGGCTATGGCTACACCTTC | CASSNRGSGYGYTF
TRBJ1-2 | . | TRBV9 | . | TGTGCCAGCAGCGTCGGGTCCCGATACTATGGCTACACCTTC | CASSVGSRYYGYTF
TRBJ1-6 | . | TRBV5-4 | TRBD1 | TGTGCCAGCAGCCAAGGGACAGGGGGATTTAATTCACCCCTCCACTTT | CASSQGTGGFNSPLHF
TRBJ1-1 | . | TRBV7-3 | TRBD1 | TGTGCCAGCAGCTCCACAGGGGGTGCTATTGAAGCTTTCTTT | CASSSTGGAIEAFF
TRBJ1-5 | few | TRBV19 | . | TGTGCCAGTAGTATAGATTTCACAGACAATCAGCCCCAGCATTTT | CASSIDFTDNQPQHF
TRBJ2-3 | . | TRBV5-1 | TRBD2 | TGCGCCAGCAGCCCCGGACTAGCGGGGAGCACAGATACGCAGTATTTT | CASSPGLAGSTDTQYF
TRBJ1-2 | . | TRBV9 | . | TGTGCCAGCAGCGTAGATCAGGGGACGGCTTTTTATGGCTACACCTTC | CASSVDQGTAFYGYTF
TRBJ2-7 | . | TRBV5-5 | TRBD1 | TGTGCCAGCAGCCGGGACAGCCCTCTCGAGCAGTACTTC | CASSRDSPLEQYF
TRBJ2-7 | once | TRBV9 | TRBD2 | TGTGCCAGCAGCGTAGGAGGACGGGGGGGCTACGAGCAGTACTTC | CASSVGGRGGYEQYF
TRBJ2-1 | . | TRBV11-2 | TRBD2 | TGTGCCAGCAGCTTTACTAGCGGGGGCTTCTCCTACAATGAGCAGTTCTTC | CASSFTSGGFSYNEQFF
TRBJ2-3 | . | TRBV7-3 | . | TGTGCCAGCAGCTCTAGCACAGATACGCAGTATTTT | CASSSSTDTQYF
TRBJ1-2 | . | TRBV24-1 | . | TGTGCCACCAGTGATGGGGCCTTGGGATATGGCTACACCTTC | CATSDGALGYGYTF
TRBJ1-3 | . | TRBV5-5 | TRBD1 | TGTGCCAGCAGCTCGGGACAGCCGTTCTCTGGAAACACCATATATTTT | CASSSGQPFSGNTIYF
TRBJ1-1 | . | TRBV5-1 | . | TGCGCCAGCAGCTGGCGTCAAAGGGGCGAGAACACTGAAGCTTTCTTT | CASSWRQRGENTEAFF
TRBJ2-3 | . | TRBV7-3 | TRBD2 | TGTGCCAGCAGCCCGGGACTAGCGGGGGTTCGGGATACGCAGTATTTT | CASSPGLAGVRDTQYF
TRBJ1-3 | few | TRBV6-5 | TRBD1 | TGTGCCAGCAGTTACTCGCGACAGGGGAACACCATATATTTT | CASSYSRQGNTIYF
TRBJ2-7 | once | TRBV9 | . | TGTGCCAGCAAGGAGTACCACGAGCAGTACTTC | CASKEYHEQYF
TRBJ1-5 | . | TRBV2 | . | TGTGCCAGCACGATAACAGGGTCTCTGCAGCCCCAGCATTTT | CASTITGSLQPQHF
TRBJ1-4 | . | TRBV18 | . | TGTGCCAGCTCACCAAGCAGGGGAGAAAAACTGTTTTTT | CASSPSRGEKLFF
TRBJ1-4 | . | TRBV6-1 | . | TGTGCCAGCAGTGGGAGGCCGCCCGTTATTAATGAAAAACTGTTTTTT | CASSGRPPVINEKLFF
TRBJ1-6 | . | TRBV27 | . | TGTGCCAGCAGTTTCTCGAAAGAGGCAAATTCACCCCTCCACTTT | CASSFSKEANSPLHF
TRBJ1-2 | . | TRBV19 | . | TGTGCCAGTAGTATCGAGAGGAAATTGGACTATGGCTACACCTTC | CASSIERKLDYGYTF
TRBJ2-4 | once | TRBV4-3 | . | TGCGCCAGCAGCCAGAACAGGGCTCTAGCCAAAAACATTCAGTACTTC | CASSQNRALAKNIQYF
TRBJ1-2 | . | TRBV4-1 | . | TGCGCCAGCAGACCCGACACCTCCTATGGCTACACCTTC | CASRPDTSYGYTF
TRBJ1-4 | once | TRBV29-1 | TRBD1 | TGCAGCGCCTACAGGGGGAGTTGGACTAATGAAAAACTGTTTTTT | CSAYRGSWTNEKLFF
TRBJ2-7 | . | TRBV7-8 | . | TGTGCCAGCAGCTTAGCGCAGGGTTCCGAGCAGTACTTC | CASSLAQGSEQYF
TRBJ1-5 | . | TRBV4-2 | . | TGTGCCAGCAGCCAATCCGACAGCAATAGCAATCAGCCCCAGCATTTT | CASSQSDSNSNQPQHF
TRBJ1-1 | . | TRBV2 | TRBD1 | TGTGCCAGTACGGGACAGTTGAACACTGAAGCTTTCTTT | CASTGQLNTEAFF
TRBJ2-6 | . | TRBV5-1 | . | TGCGCCAGCAGCTTGGGGCAGGATTGGGCCAACGTCCTGACTTTC | CASSLGQDWANVLTF
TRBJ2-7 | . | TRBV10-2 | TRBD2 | TGCGCCAGCGGACTAGCGGTCTACGAGCAGTACTTC | CASGLAVYEQYF
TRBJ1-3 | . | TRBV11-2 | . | TGTGCCAGCAGCCCCAGGGCAGGAAGCTCTGGAAACACCATATATTTT | CASSPRAGSSGNTIYF
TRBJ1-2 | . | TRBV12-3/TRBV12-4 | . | TGTGCCAGCAGTCCCGGGACAACCTATGGCTACACCTTC | CASSPGTTYGYTF
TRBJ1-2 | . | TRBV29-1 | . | TGCAGCGTTTTCTCGGTCGTTGGGGGCGTAGGCGATGGCTACACCTTC | CSVFSVVGGVGDGYTF
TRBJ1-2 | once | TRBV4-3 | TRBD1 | TGCGCCAGCAGCCAAGAGGCGGGACAGGGGGATGGCTACACCTTC | CASSQEAGQGDGYTF
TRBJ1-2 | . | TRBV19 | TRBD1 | TGTGCCAGTAGTATTTTTTCGACAGGGGGTAAGGGCTACACCTTC | CASSIFSTGGKGYTF
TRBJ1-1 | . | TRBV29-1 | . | TGCAGCGTCCACCACGGAGGGCTGAACACTGAAGCTTTCTTT | CSVHHGGLNTEAFF